The TCR beta chain under discussion was sequenced for a study of OX40 agonist ivuxolimab in advanced cancers. TCRdb's copy holds only in-frame clones and misses some; the assay was immunoSEQ multiplex PCR. This table holds 35,000 or so clones, 82% found once. With baseline, cycle 4 day 1, and cycle 7 day 1 as timepoints, blood was sampled. This clonotype was sampled from an adult with an advanced solid tumor such as melanoma, head and neck, liver or kidney cancer. Here the sequenced sample was CD4+ or CD8+ T cells sorted from blood, taken in a trial of the OX40 agonist ivuxolimab.

CDR3 nucleotide sequence: TGTGCCAGCAAACGACGAAACAGGGTTAGGGAGCCCCAGCATTTT. It codes for CASKRRNRVREPQHF. The chain has TRBV6-4 and TRBJ1-5, with D possibly matching TRBD1 (6 bases). CDR3 length: 15 residues. The V end was cut by 7 bases, the J end by 8 bases, with 21 bases between. Germline V gives CDR1 MRHNA, CDR2 SNTAGT.